These 17 T cell receptor beta chains were all obtained from the same sample, sequenced in a study of blood T cell repertoires in COVID-19. Assay: immunoSEQ multiplex PCR; the TCRdb copy retains only in-frame clones and omits some. Found here are some 400,000 clones, roughly 86% of them singletons; the top ten hold approximately 2.4%. Sequenced: peripheral blood. The receptor source for this set is a woman in her fifties or sixties with COVID-19, enrolled during active disease.

This rearrangement joins TRBV12-3 or TRBV12-4 to TRBJ1-6, with D perhaps matching TRBD1 (6 bases). There are 13 residues in the CDR3. V gave up 6 bases and J gave up 9 bases, with 12 bases separating them. The CDR3, as DNA: TGTGCCAGCAGGGGGGTCAGGGGTTCACCCCTCCACTTT. It specifies CASRGVRGSPLHF.

The chain couples TRBV11-2 to TRBJ2-4, with TRBD2 as a possible D gene (6 bases). CDR1 is SGHAT, CDR2 FQNNGV, per germline. V lost 2 bases and J lost 7, with 12 bases in between. This CDR3 spans 14 amino acids. CDR3 DNA: TGTGCCAGCAGCTTACGGGCTAGCGCTAACATTCAGTACTTC. The encoded protein is CASSLRASANIQYF.

The V gene is TRBV6-4, the J gene TRBJ2-1; 8 positions match TRBD2. With V trimmed by 8 bases and J by 2 bases, 8 bases remained unmatched. The CDR3 covers 15 residues. CDR1 and CDR2 from the germline V gene are MRHNA and SNTAGT. DNA of the CDR3: TGTGCCAGCGGCCGGGAGGGGGATCCCTACAATGAGCAGTTCTTC. Protein: CASGREGDPYNEQFF.

This clone appeared a single time. CDR3 protein: CASSYDRVVSGYTF. The CDR3 region has the DNA TGTGCCAGCAGTTACGACAGGGTGGTGTCCGGCTACACCTTC. The chain couples TRBV6-5 to TRBJ1-2; 7 bases map to TRBD1. Germline V gene lookup returns CDR1 MNHEY and CDR2 SVGAGI. Unmatched junction bases numbered 8, after V lost 2 bases and J lost 8 bases. The CDR3 sequence is 14 residues long.

The chain combines TRBV5-6 with TRBJ1-1; D possibly corresponds to TRBD1 (6 bases). The CDR3 runs to 15 residues. V was clipped by 2 bases and J by 11 bases, with 22 bases between them. Germline loops: CDR1 SGHDT, CDR2 YYEEEE. The DNA for the CDR3 is TGTGCCAGCAGCTTACAGTCGCAAAGGGGGTTTCCGGCTTTCTTT. This gives the protein CASSLQSQRGFPAFF.

This chain links TRBV5-1 with TRBJ2-3, with 7 positions matching TRBD2. Germline-derived CDR1 and CDR2 are SGHRS and YFSETQ. V gave up 5 bases and J gave up 0 bases; unmatched junction bases: 3. The length of the CDR3 is 14 residues. CDR3 DNA sequence: TGCGCCAGCAGTCGACTAGCCAGCACAGATACGCAGTATTTT. This gives the protein CASSRLASTDTQYF.

J is TRBJ1-3 and V is TRBV6-6; D is unclear. The length of the CDR3 is 15 residues. Germline CDR1 MNHNY, CDR2 SVGAGI (reference sequence). V gave up 2 bases and J gave up 0 bases, with 8 bases separating them. Written as DNA, the CDR3 is TGTGCCAGCAGTTACGATCCAGGCTCTGGAAACACCATATATTTT. Encoded protein: CASSYDPGSGNTIYF.

The chain recombines TRBV11-2 with TRBJ1-1, with 7 bases matching TRBD1. V shed 5 bases, J shed 1 base, and the junction held 10 bases outside the gene matches. The CDR3 length is 16 residues. Per germline, CDR1 SGHAT and CDR2 FQNNGV. The CDR3 DNA is TGTGCCAGCAGCATCCAAAACAGGGGACCGAACACTGAAGCTTTCTTT. Protein: CASSIQNRGPNTEAFF.

This chain links TRBV5-4 with TRBJ1-1, with 8 bases identical to TRBD1. The CDR3 is 14 residues long. The V gene's germline CDR1 is SGHNT and CDR2 YYREEE (reference sequence). With 5 bases clipped from V and 1 base from J, the junction kept 4 bases outside the gene matches. DNA for the CDR3: TGTGCCAGCAGACCACAGGGGGGGAACACTGAAGCTTTCTTT. This codes for CASRPQGGNTEAFF. The variable domain in full, completed from reference TRBV5-4 and TRBJ1-1, reads ETGVTQSPTHLIKTRGQQVTLRCSSQSGHNTVSWYQQALGQGPQFIFQYYREEENGRGNFPPRFSGLQFPNYSSELNVNALELDDSALYLCASRPQGGNTEAFFGQGTRLTVV.

This chain joins TRBV9 and TRBJ1-6; the D gene is possibly TRBD1 (5 bases). CDR3 size: 16 residues. Germline lookup yields CDR1 SGDLS and CDR2 YYNGEE. The V end was cut by 0 bases, the J end by 7 bases, with 14 bases between. CDR3 nucleotide sequence: TGTGCCAGCAGCGTAGAGGGAGGGGCGAGAAATTCACCCCTCCACTTT. This sequence encodes CASSVEGGARNSPLHF. Filled out from reference TRBV9 and TRBJ1-6, the complete variable domain reads DSGVTQTPKHLITATGQRVTLRCSPRSGDLSVYWYQQSLDQGLQFLIQYYNGEERAKGNILERFSAQQFPDLHSELNLSSLELGDSALYFCASSVEGGARNSPLHFGNGTRLTVT.

V and J are TRBV28 and TRBJ1-2; 9 nucleotides align to TRBD1. The CDR3 covers 14 residues. With V trimmed by 10 bases and J by 4 bases, 10 bases remained unmatched. The germline V gene has CDR1 MDHEN and CDR2 SYDVKM. CDR3 DNA sequence: TGTGCCACCCGGACGGACAGGGGAGGCTATGGCTACACCTTC. This sequence encodes CATRTDRGGYGYTF.

This clone was detected only a few times. CDR3 sequence (DNA): TGTGCCAGCAGCTCGCGGGGGGGGTCAAAAGATACGCAGTATTTT. Translation gives CASSSRGGSKDTQYF. The chain combines TRBV9 with TRBJ2-3; 9 nucleotides line up with TRBD2. J gave up 5 bases and V 4 bases, and 8 bases lay outside the gene matches. Germline CDR1 is SGDLS and CDR2 is YYNGEE. The CDR3 contains 15 residues.

Of note for this clone: The sample carries other DNA sequences with the same CDR3. The chain employs TRBV18 and TRBJ1-1; D ambiguous. Germline CDR1 is KGHSH and CDR2 is LQKENI. CDR3 length: 13 amino acids. Trimming left V 4 bases short and J 2 bases short, with 8 bases between. The CDR3 protein is CASSLSGNTEAFF. The CDR3 nucleotides read TGTGCCAGCTCACTCAGTGGTAACACTGAAGCTTTCTTT. Full variable domain (rest looked up from reference TRBV18 and TRBJ1-1): NAGVMQNPRHLVRRRGQEARLRCSPMKGHSHVYWYRQLPEEGLKFMVYLQKENIIDESGMPKERFSAEFPKEGPSILRIQQVVRGDSAAYFCASSLSGNTEAFFGQGTRLTVV.

The rearrangement uses TRBV10-3 and TRBJ1-1; 9 bases line up with TRBD1. V gave up 5 bases and J gave up 1 base; unmatched junction bases: 2. This CDR3 contains 14 residues. In germline, CDR1 is ENHRY, CDR2 SYGVKD. In nucleotides, the CDR3 is TGTGCCATCAGTCCGGACAGGGGGAACACTGAAGCTTTCTTT. This gives the protein CAISPDRGNTEAFF.

This clone is a singleton in its sample. V is TRBV21-1 and J is TRBJ1-1; the listed D gene, TRBD1, was not tested against the DNA. TRBV21-1 is marked as a pseudogene. CDR3 length: 14 amino acids. Here the CDR3 reads CASSTQGANTEAFF. In nucleotides, the CDR3 is TGTGCCAGCAGCACACAGGGTGCGAACACTGAAGCTTTCTTT.

As regards this clone: Other DNA sequences in this sample translate to the same CDR3. This chain uses TRBV28 with TRBJ2-7; 11 bases match TRBD1. The junction had 2 bases not matched to a gene; V was cut back by 3 bases and J by 1 base. Germline lookup yields CDR1 MDHEN and CDR2 SYDVKM. The CDR3 contains 15 residues. CDR3 DNA: TGTGCCAGCAGTTTCCGGGACAGGGGGTCCTACGAGCAGTACTTC. This encodes CASSFRDRGSYEQYF.

A single count supports this clone. The chain uses TRBV9 and TRBJ1-4; 7 bases are a match to TRBD1. The V gene end was trimmed by 5 bases and the J gene end by 7 bases; junction bases not matched to a gene: 8. The CDR3 contains 14 residues. Germline V CDR1 and CDR2: SGDLS, YYNGEE. CDR3 in amino acids: CASSPQGLSEKLFF. DNA for the CDR3: TGTGCCAGCAGTCCACAGGGGCTGAGTGAAAAACTGTTTTTT.